This TCR beta chain was found in a study of blood T cell repertoires in COVID-19. Study at large: T cells, B-cell-depleted T cells, or PBMCs supplied cDNA or gDNA.

Clones were read by immunoSEQ multiplex PCR, and TCRdb kept only the in-frame ones, dropping some. The sample includes 270,000 or so clones, 80% to 85% of them seen just once. V was clipped by 5 bases and J by 0 bases, with 12 bases between them. Germline CDR1 and CDR2: SEHNR and FQNEAQ (reference sequence). There are 15 residues in the CDR3. The study recruited people aged about 18 to 90 years across about two dozen US areas. Cohort placement rested on clinical history that participants reported themselves. Two negative PCRs, clearance, or symptom resolution were required of recovered Cohort 3 donors.

The chain combines TRBV7-9 with TRBJ2-3; TRBD2 is a possible D gene (6 bases). This receptor was identified in a man between 45 and 60 years old who had recovered from COVID-19. Sequencing was done on a sample of PBMCs or T cells enriched from blood (not recorded which). The CDR3 coding sequence is TGTGCCAGCAGCGTTAGCGGAACTAGCACAGATACGCAGTATTTT. Translated, it gives CASSVSGTSTDTQYF.